The 10 T cell receptor beta chains in this list originate from one sample, sequenced in a study of blood T cell repertoires in COVID-19 (dated by TCRdb to the early 2020s). The library relied on the immunoSEQ multiplex PCR assay. In TCRdb, the immuneACCESS table is reduced to in-frame sequences with V and J assigned. These tables do not hold every clone; where another copy was compared, an unresolved V gene accounts for under half, and the others remain unexplained. This sample comprises roughly 460,000 clones, about 90% of them detected only once. Together, the top ten hold roughly 0.84% of the sample. The sample consisted of peripheral blood. The source is a man in his late teens or twenties with COVID-19, enrolled during active disease.

This chain links TRBV2 with TRBJ1-4; D unresolved. Germline CDR1 SNHLY, CDR2 FYNNEI. This CDR3 is 13 amino acids long. V lost 6 bases, J lost 7 bases, and 12 bases lay in between. CDR3 sequence reads: CASREGDGEKLFF. In nucleotides, the CDR3 is TGTGCCAGCAGGGAGGGAGACGGTGAAAAACTGTTTTTT.

CDR3 amino acids: CASSLDVASTGELFF. The CDR3 DNA is TGCGCCAGCAGCTTGGATGTCGCCAGCACCGGGGAGCTGTTTTTT. V gene TRBV5-1 combines with J gene TRBJ2-2; D not resolved. Trimming stripped 0 bases from V and 4 bases from J, with 10 bases between. The CDR3 has 15 amino acids. Per germline, CDR1 SGHRS and CDR2 YFSETQ.

The V call is TRBV6-6, the J call TRBJ2-2, with D maybe TRBD1 (6 bases). The length of the CDR3 is 16 residues. V dropped 3 bases and J dropped 2 bases, with 13 bases sitting between them. Germline lookup yields CDR1 MNHNY and CDR2 SVGAGI (reference sequence). The CDR3 bases are TGTGCCAGCAGTTATCACGCAGGGGCTAACACCGGGGAGCTGTTTTTT. This encodes CASSYHAGANTGELFF.

This clone was detected only once. The chain is built from TRBV5-1 and TRBJ2-7, with 14 bases fitting TRBD2. Germline V CDR1 and CDR2: SGHRS, YFSETQ. J lost 1 base, V lost 4 bases, and 10 bases had no gene match. This CDR3 comprises 18 residues. CDR3 bases: TGCGCCAGCAGCGACGGACTAGCGGGAGGCAGCAATTCCTACGAGCAGTACTTC. It codes for CASSDGLAGGSNSYEQYF.

The chain is built from TRBV5-1 and TRBJ1-3; TRBD1 might be the D (6 bases). The CDR3 runs 14 residues. Germline CDR1 reads SGHRS; CDR2 reads YFSETQ. Trimming removed 4 bases at V and 3 bases at J, with 11 bases between. The CDR3 protein is CASSPGRGGNTIYF. The CDR3 DNA reads TGCGCCAGCAGCCCCGGCAGGGGTGGAAACACCATATATTTT.

The J gene is TRBJ2-7, the V gene TRBV12-5; 9 bases agree with TRBD1. The CDR3 runs 16 residues. After removal of 2 bases from V and 5 bases from J, the junction contained 10 bases not matched to a gene. Germline V lookup: CDR1 LGHNT, CDR2 FRNRAP. CDR3: CASGLILGTGKHEQYF. The CDR3 DNA reads as TGTGCTAGTGGTTTGATCCTCGGGACAGGGAAACACGAGCAGTACTTC. The variable domain in full, with the rest retrieved from reference TRBV12-5 and TRBJ2-7, is DARVTQTPRHKVTEMGQEVTMRCQPILGHNTVFWYRQTMMQGLELLAYFRNRAPLDDSGMPKDRFSAEMPDATLATLKIQPSEPRDSAVYFCASGLILGTGKHEQYFGPGTRLTVT.

The V call is TRBV14, the J call TRBJ2-7; no definite D call. V lost 5 bases, J lost 7 bases, and 9 bases lay in between. This CDR3 has 11 amino acids. CDR1 is SGHDN, CDR2 FVKESK, per germline. CDR3 sequence: CASSSLGEQYF. CDR3 sequence (DNA): TGTGCCAGCAGCAGCCTAGGTGAGCAGTACTTC. The whole variable domain, remainder taken from reference TRBV14 and TRBJ2-7, is EAGVTQFPSHSVIEKGQTVTLRCDPISGHDNLYWYRRVMGKEIKFLLHFVKESKQDESGMPNNRFLAERTGGTYSTLKVQPAELEDSGVYFCASSSLGEQYFGPGTRLTVT.

The chain links TRBV19 to TRBJ2-3; 8 nucleotides match TRBD1. The germline gives CDR1 LNHDA, CDR2 SQIVND (reference sequence). This CDR3 is built from 15 residues. The V and J ends lost 2 bases and 1 base, in that order; junction bases with no gene match: 2. The CDR3 region has the DNA TGTGCCAGTAGTATAACAGGGGGACGCACAGATACGCAGTATTTT. Its translation: CASSITGGRTDTQYF.

The chain has TRBV5-1 and TRBJ1-6, with D perhaps TRBD1 (6 bases). V shed 5 bases and J shed 7 bases, with 13 bases lying between them. The CDR3 is made up of 14 amino acids. CDR1 and CDR2 from the germline V gene are SGHRS and YFSETQ. CDR3 DNA: TGCGCCAGCAGACAGGGCGGCCGGAATTCACCCCTCCACTTT. This translates into CASRQGGRNSPLHF.

The chain links TRBV2 to TRBJ2-1; 11 bases are shared with TRBD2. Germline CDR1 and CDR2: SNHLY and FYNNEI. CDR3 length equals 16 residues. J lost 9 bases, V lost 0 bases, and 7 bases had no gene match. DNA for the CDR3: TGTGCCAGCAGTGAAGCAGAACTAGCGGGAGTGGGTGAGCAGTTCTTC. Translation gives CASSEAELAGVGEQFF.